Detailed here is one T cell receptor (beta chain). A few counts support this clonotype. What antigen it recognizes has not been identified. No per-base quality is available; no much larger clone lies one base away. The data are from a study of early T cells in non-severe SARS-CoV-2 infection (dated by TCRdb to about 2021). At the level of the whole study: TCR sequencing used bulk RNA from unsorted whole blood, so alpha and beta chains could not be paired. Study-wide conclusions, independent of this receptor: VDJdb matching was skewed toward anti-spike CD8 responses and likely underestimated virus-specific expansions, missing private and CD4 specificities.

The CDR3, cysteine through phenylalanine, is 19 amino acids long. The kept DNA is CDR3 alone, 57 bases in frame from the first base. The germline V gene encodes CDR1 LNHNV and CDR2 YYDKDF (reference sequence). After removal of 2 bases from V and 7 bases from J, the junction retains 19 bases not matched to a gene. The study was a case-control design nested within a healthcare worker cohort in London, UK, with weekly nasopharyngeal swab PCR tests and blood sampling. Healthcare workers were recruited between 23 and 31 March 2020, during the week of the UK lockdown, and were followed weekly for up to roughly 15 weeks. Receptors were amplified or captured by 5' RACE. The data were produced on a NextSeq 500. In the TCR library protocol, unique molecular identifiers were attached to individual cDNA molecules to correct for PCR bias and sequencing error. TCR alpha and beta chains were both sequenced, and the abundances of alpha and beta sequences in each sample were closely correlated with each other. In the source study's methods: V gene, J gene and CDR3 annotation of TCR sequences was performed with Decombinator V4. Expanded TCRs were defined as changing significantly between any two time points under a Poisson model with p below 0.0001. TCR abundances were normalised to the total number of TCRs sequenced in each sample and reported as counts per million. TRAV1-2 paired with TRAJ12, TRAJ20 or TRAJ33 defined MAIT TCRs, while TRAV10 paired with TRAJ18 defined iNKT TCRs. VDJdb, accessed 1 November 2021, was searched for CMV, EBV and SARS-CoV-2 annotated TCRs, with TCRs annotated for multiple antigens excluded. TCRdb reprocessing: public reads trimmed at Q25 with fastp, clones called with MiXCR, in-frame beta chains kept. CDR3 protein sequences are deduplicated, and each keeps its most common genes and DNA. It is TCRdb's table, rather than the study itself, that gives the V and J calls and clone size. In all, the sample holds roughly 92,000 distinct CDR3 sequences, and approximately 12% of those were seen once. Of the sample, roughly 4.5% falls within the top ten clones.

The clonotype was recovered from an adult who was a healthcare worker with PCR-confirmed SARS-CoV-2 infection or an uninfected control (not recorded which). The specimen comprised whole blood, sampled at baseline. Recombination joined TRBV15 with TRBJ2-1, and 8 junction bases match TRBD2. CDR3 protein: CATSRSIEEGSGMHNEQFF. At the DNA level, the sequence is TGTGCCACCAGCAGATCTATCGAGGAGGGTAGCGGGATGCATAATGAGCAGTTCTTC.